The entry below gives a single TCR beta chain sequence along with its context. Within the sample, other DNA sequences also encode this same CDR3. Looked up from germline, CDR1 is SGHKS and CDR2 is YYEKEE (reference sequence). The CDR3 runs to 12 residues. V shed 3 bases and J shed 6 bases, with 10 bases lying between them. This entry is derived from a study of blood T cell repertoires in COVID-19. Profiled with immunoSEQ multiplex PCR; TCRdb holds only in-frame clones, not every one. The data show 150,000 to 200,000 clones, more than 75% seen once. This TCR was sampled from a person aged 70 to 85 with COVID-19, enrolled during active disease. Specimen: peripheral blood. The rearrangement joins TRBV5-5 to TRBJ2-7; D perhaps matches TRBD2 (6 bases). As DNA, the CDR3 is TGTGCCAGCAGCTCCATGGGAGGCGAGCAGTACTTC. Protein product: CASSSMGGEQYF.